This TCR beta chain appears in the sequencing data of a study of blood T cell repertoires in COVID-19 (dated by TCRdb to 2020 to 2021). Background on the whole study: Samples from collaborators originated in the United States, Italy and Spain and spanned both the acute and convalescent phases of COVID-19. The material from the prospective study consisted of cDNA or gDNA derived from T cells, B-cell-depleted T cells, or PBMCs. The dataset comprised deeply sampled blood TCRbeta repertoires from subjects exposed to, actively infected with, or recovered from COVID-19. A freely available public database, intended as a resource for researchers studying the immune response to SARS-CoV-2, is where the repertoires were released. Samples came from the ongoing ImmuneRACE study (first 160 participants) plus 1,254 subjects from 6 global collaborators. HLA class I and class II types, where available, came from metadata supplied by the sample provider rather than from assay-based typing. A de-identified subject ID, COVID-19 status, age in years and sex were almost always included in the sample metadata.

The germline V gene provides CDR1 SNHLY and CDR2 FYNNEI. At the junction V is shortened by 7 bases and J by 0 bases, with 10 bases in between. Including the terminal cysteine and phenylalanine, the CDR3 comprises 14 residues. The sequence is cut down to CDR3 DNA, 42 bases in frame from base 1. Results the study describes overall, beyond this receptor: Clinical and demographic metadata were provided uncurated, with the amount varying by source and participant.

Collaborating institutions collected whole blood in K2EDTA tubes following their own protocols. For TCRbeta analysis, collaborators shipped samples in one of three forms: frozen whole blood, isolated PBMCs, or DNA extracted from either of those sample types. TCRbeta CDR3 regions were amplified from genomic DNA by means of the immunoSEQ Assay, a bias-controlled multiplex PCR. The study's own analysis went as follows. The number of nucleated cells in each sample was estimated by amplification of reference gene primers within the assay. Sequence reads were collapsed and filtered to measure the absolute abundance of every unique TCRbeta CDR3 rearrangement. Productive Simpson clonality was computed per sample as the square root of Simpson's diversity index over productive rearrangements. The clones in this table, taken by TCRdb from immuneACCESS, are in-frame only. Not every clone is retained; where verified, under half of the shortfall comes from an unresolved V gene, and the cause of the rest is unknown. V and J calls plus clone size are reproduced from that table; the DNA served to infer D and trimming. This sample gives a few hundred thousand clones in total; about 85% of them show up just once. The ten largest clones add up to less than 2% of the sample.

As concerns this clone: Its cognate antigen has yet to be identified. Base qualities are missing; no much larger clone stands one base away.

The sequenced sample was peripheral blood. The receptor was derived from a man between 65 and 85 years old with acute or convalescent COVID-19. The sequence links TRBV2 to TRBJ2-1; no D gene call is confident. CDR3 sequence: CASTPDNSYNEQFF. Read as DNA, the sequence is TGTGCCAGCACCCCTGACAACTCCTACAATGAGCAGTTCTTC. The full variable domain, completed from the reference TRBV2 and TRBJ2-1 proteins outside the CDR3, reads EPEVTQTPSHQVTQMGQEVILRCVPISNHLYFYWYRQILGQKVEFLVSFYNNEISEKSEIFDDQFSVERPDGSNFTLKIRSTKLEDSAMYFCASTPDNSYNEQFFGPGTRLTVL.